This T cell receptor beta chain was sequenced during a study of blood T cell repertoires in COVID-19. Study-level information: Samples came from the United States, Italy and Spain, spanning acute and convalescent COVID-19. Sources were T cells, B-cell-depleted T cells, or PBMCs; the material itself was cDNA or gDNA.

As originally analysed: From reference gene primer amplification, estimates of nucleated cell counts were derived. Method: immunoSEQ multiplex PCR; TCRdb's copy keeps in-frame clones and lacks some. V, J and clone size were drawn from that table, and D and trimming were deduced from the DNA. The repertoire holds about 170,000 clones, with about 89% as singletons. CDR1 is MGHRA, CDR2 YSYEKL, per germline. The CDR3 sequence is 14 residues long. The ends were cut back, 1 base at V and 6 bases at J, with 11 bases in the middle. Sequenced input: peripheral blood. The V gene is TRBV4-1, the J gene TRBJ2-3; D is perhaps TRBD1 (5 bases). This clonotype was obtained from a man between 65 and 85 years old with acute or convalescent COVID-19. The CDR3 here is CASSQGQGWDTQYF. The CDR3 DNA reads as TGCGCCAGCAGCCAAGGGCAGGGCTGGGATACGCAGTATTTT.